The rows below give T cell receptor beta chains drawn from one sample of a study of T cell responses to AZD1222 COVID-19 vaccine. TCRdb's copy holds only in-frame clones and misses some; the assay was immunoSEQ multiplex PCR. This table has 100,000 to 150,000 clones, around 91% appearing once. Sequences were derived from peripheral blood, sampled on day 0 of AZD1222 vaccination. The receptor source for this set is an adult in good health. Both conserved end residues are part of each CDR3. D genes are given only for firm matches. Size values are once, few and many counts, or a class for expanded clones, and some rows have none.

size	V	D	J	CDR3	DNA
.	TRBV20-1	.	TRBJ1-6	CSAASTGALHF	TGCAGTGCCGCCTCGACCGGCGCCCTCCACTTT
.	TRBV30	.	TRBJ2-1	CAWSGDSSYNEQFF	TGTGCCTGGAGTGGTGACAGCTCCTACAATGAGCAGTTCTTC
.	TRBV6-1	.	TRBJ2-7	CASSSAGPNSYEQYF	TGTGCCAGCAGTTCAGCGGGTCCGAATTCCTACGAGCAGTACTTC
once	TRBV6-2/TRBV6-3	.	TRBJ2-3	CASRPYPTDTPSDTQYF	TGTGCCAGCAGACCTTACCCCACAGATACGCCCTCAGATACGCAGTATTTT
.	TRBV10-1	.	TRBJ1-1	CASRGGGTDTEAFF	TGCGCCAGCAGGGGTGGGGGAACAGACACTGAAGCTTTCTTT
.	TRBV5-1	.	TRBJ2-4	CASSSDSSGIQYF	TGCGCCAGCAGCTCCGATAGCTCAGGCATTCAGTACTTC
.	TRBV3-1/TRBV3-2	.	TRBJ1-6	CASSPRGDNSPLHF	TGTGCCAGCAGCCCACGGGGGGATAATTCACCCCTCCACTTT
.	TRBV9	.	TRBJ1-2	CASSVGDGANYGYTF	TGTGCCAGCAGCGTAGGGGACGGTGCTAACTATGGCTACACCTTC
.	TRBV6-5	TRBD1	TRBJ2-1	CASSIVVTGGDEQFF	TGTGCCAGCAGCATAGTAGTAACAGGGGGAGATGAGCAGTTCTTC
.	TRBV7-2	TRBD1	TRBJ2-7	CASSWTGGTYEQYF	TGTGCCAGCAGCTGGACAGGGGGCACCTACGAGCAGTACTTC
.	TRBV11-3	.	TRBJ2-1	CASSLDTYNEQFF	TGTGCCAGCAGCCTGGACACCTACAATGAGCAGTTCTTC
.	TRBV30	.	TRBJ1-3	CARGESGNTIYF	TGTGCCCGAGGCGAGTCTGGAAACACCATATATTTT
once	TRBV11-2	.	TRBJ1-2	CASSWTANYGYTF	TGTGCCAGCAGCTGGACAGCTAACTATGGCTACACCTTC
.	TRBV6-5	.	TRBJ2-3	CASSYTGGATDTQYF	TGTGCCAGCAGTTACACTGGGGGCGCCACAGATACGCAGTATTTT
.	TRBV3-1/TRBV3-2	.	TRBJ2-1	CASSQPGLQFEQFF	TGTGCCAGCAGCCAGCCGGGACTTCAATTTGAGCAGTTCTTC
.	TRBV4-3	.	TRBJ2-1	CASSQAGLGNEQFF	TGCGCCAGCAGCCAAGCGGGACTGGGAAATGAGCAGTTCTTC
.	TRBV3-1/TRBV3-2	.	TRBJ1-1	CASSQDGQMNTEAFF	TGTGCCAGCAGCCAAGACGGACAGATGAACACTGAAGCTTTCTTT
.	TRBV19	.	TRBJ2-5	CASSPWGRRDQETQYF	TGTGCCAGTAGTCCTTGGGGTAGGCGGGATCAAGAGACCCAGTACTTC
.	TRBV4-1	.	TRBJ1-3	CASSQEGRGNTIYF	TGCGCCAGCAGCCAAGAAGGCCGCGGAAACACCATATATTTT
once	TRBV30	.	TRBJ1-1	CAWSTQGFEAFF	TGTGCCTGGAGCACACAGGGTTTTGAAGCTTTCTTT
.	TRBV2	.	TRBJ1-3	CASSALSGNTIYF	TGTGCCAGCAGTGCCCTATCTGGAAACACCATATATTTT
once	TRBV6-5	.	TRBJ1-2	CASGERGYGYTF	TGTGCCAGCGGGGAGCGGGGGTATGGCTACACCTTC
once	TRBV5-4	.	TRBJ2-1	CASTPGDWRLPNEQFF	TGTGCCAGCACCCCGGGGGATTGGAGACTACCCAATGAGCAGTTCTTC
.	TRBV30	.	TRBJ1-3	CAWSVWGSGNTIYF	TGTGCCTGGAGTGTTTGGGGGTCTGGAAACACCATATATTTT
.	TRBV4-2	.	TRBJ2-3	CASSQEVAGGTDTQYF	TGTGCCAGCAGCCAAGAAGTTGCAGGGGGCACAGATACGCAGTATTTT
few	TRBV6-5	.	TRBJ1-2	CASSRDRRSYGYTF	TGTGCCAGCAGCCGCGACAGGAGGTCTTATGGCTACACCTTC
.	TRBV27	.	TRBJ1-4	CASTSRRGGLFEKLFF	TGTGCCAGCACCTCGCGGCGCGGGGGCCTTTTTGAAAAACTGTTTTTT
.	TRBV7-2	TRBD2	TRBJ2-4	CASSLGLAGNIQYF	TGTGCCAGCAGCTTGGGACTAGCGGGGAACATTCAGTACTTC
.	TRBV10-2	.	TRBJ2-5	CASSPTSYQETQYF	TGCGCCAGCAGTCCGACTAGTTACCAAGAGACCCAGTACTTC
.	TRBV10-3	TRBD1	TRBJ1-2	CAISGQGTTYGYTF	TGTGCCATCAGTGGACAGGGTACAACCTATGGCTACACCTTC
.	TRBV27	TRBD1	TRBJ1-2	CASSSSGTDNYGYTF	TGTGCCAGCAGCTCATCCGGGACAGACAACTATGGCTACACCTTC